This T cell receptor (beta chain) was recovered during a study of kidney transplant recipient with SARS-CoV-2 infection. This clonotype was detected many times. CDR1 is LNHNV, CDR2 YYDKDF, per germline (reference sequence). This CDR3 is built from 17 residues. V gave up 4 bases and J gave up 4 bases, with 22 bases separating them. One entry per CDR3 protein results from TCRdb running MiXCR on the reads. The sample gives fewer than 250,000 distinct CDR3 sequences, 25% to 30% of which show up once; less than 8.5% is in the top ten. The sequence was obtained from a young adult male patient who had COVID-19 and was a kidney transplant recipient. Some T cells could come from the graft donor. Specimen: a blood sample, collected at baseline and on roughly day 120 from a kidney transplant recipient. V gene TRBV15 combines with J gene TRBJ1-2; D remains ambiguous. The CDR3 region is CATSTLIRCGKTYGYTF. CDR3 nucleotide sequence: TGTGCCACCAGCACCCTCATAAGGTGTGGAAAGACCTATGGCTACACCTTC.